Following are 25 T cell receptor beta chains from one sample sequenced in a study of cytomegalovirus exposure and HLA in healthy donors. The table came from immunoSEQ multiplex PCR; TCRdb's copy has only in-frame clones and leaves some out. The sample yields roughly 120,000 clones, approximately 89% seen once. Sequenced sample: PBMCs. The receptors were sampled from a woman between 18 and 29 years old in good health and CMV-seronegative.

The gene calls are TRBV28 and TRBJ2-1, with TRBD2 matching 7 bases. Germline V gene lookup returns CDR1 MDHEN and CDR2 SYDVKM. This CDR3 contains 12 residues. V shed 5 bases and J 12 bases; nucleotides not matched to a gene: 7. CDR3 in amino acids: CASSGGTIVQFF. The CDR3 DNA is TGTGCCAGCAGTGGGGGGACTATTGTGCAGTTCTTC.

The V call is TRBV11-3, the J call TRBJ1-1, with a possible D match to TRBD1 (6 bases). The germline V gene has CDR1 SGHNT and CDR2 YENEEA. V dropped 5 bases and J dropped 1 base, with 11 bases sitting between them. This CDR3 has 14 amino acids. The chain's CDR3 is CASSIGQSNTEAFF. CDR3 nucleotide sequence: TGTGCCAGCAGCATTGGACAGTCGAACACTGAAGCTTTCTTT.

The rearrangement links TRBV9 to TRBJ1-5; TRBD1 agrees at 10 bases. Per the germline V gene, CDR1 is SGDLS and CDR2 is YYNGEE. V lost 0 bases to trimming and J lost 5 bases; unmatched junction nucleotides: 5. This CDR3 is built from 16 residues. The CDR3 nucleotides are TGTGCCAGCAGCGTAGATGAGGGACAGGGGCATCAGCCCCAGCATTTT. It is translated as CASSVDEGQGHQPQHF.

The rearrangement joins TRBV20-1 to TRBJ2-7, with D perhaps TRBD1 (6 bases). This CDR3 is built from 11 residues. The ends were cut back, 4 bases at V and 3 bases at J, with 7 bases in the middle. CDR1 and CDR2 from the germline V gene are DFQATT and SNEGSKA (reference sequence). Written as DNA, the CDR3 is TGCAGTGCTAACAGGGACTACGAGCAGTACTTC. This translates into CSANRDYEQYF.

The gene calls are TRBV30 and TRBJ2-7, with TRBD1 identical over 7 bases. Germline trimming cut 5 bases from V and 3 bases from J; bases unmatched to any gene: 4. CDR3 length equals 12 residues. Germline loops: CDR1 GTSNPN, CDR2 SVGIG (reference sequence). The CDR3, as DNA: TGTGCCTGGGAGGGACAGTTCTACGAGCAGTACTTC. It translates to CAWEGQFYEQYF.

The rearrangement links TRBV5-4 to TRBJ1-4, with D perhaps matching TRBD1 (6 bases). CDR3 length equals 14 residues. Germline V gene sequence: CDR1 SGHNT, CDR2 YYREEE (reference sequence). V was trimmed by 1 base and J by 5 bases, leaving 9 bases between them. The DNA of the CDR3 is TGTGCCAGCAGCTTGAGGGGGGGGAATGAAAAACTGTTTTTT. This encodes CASSLRGGNEKLFF.

This clone was observed a single time. V and J are TRBV15 and TRBJ2-1; 7 bases are shared with TRBD2. This CDR3 contains 11 residues. Germline lookup yields CDR1 LNHNV and CDR2 YYDKDF (reference sequence). With V trimmed by 9 bases and J by 8 bases, 4 bases remained unmatched. The CDR3 DNA is TGTGCCACGGGACTACGAGATGAGCAGTTCTTC. It translates to CATGLRDEQFF.

The chain carries TRBV7-3 and TRBJ2-2, with TRBD2 identical over 11 bases. CDR3 size: 16 residues. V gave up 5 bases and J gave up 3 bases; unmatched junction bases: 5. Germline CDR1 and CDR2: SGHTA and FQGTGA. CDR3 amino acids: CASSPLAGADTGELFF. CDR3 bases: TGTGCCAGCAGCCCACTAGCGGGAGCAGACACCGGGGAGCTGTTTTTT.

The chain links TRBV5-1 to TRBJ2-7, with 9 bases that match TRBD1. Germline CDR1 and CDR2: SGHRS and YFSETQ. With V trimmed by 4 bases and J by 1 base, 9 bases remained unmatched. The CDR3 has 16 residues. CDR3: CASSPGGTGPSYEQYF. CDR3 DNA sequence: TGCGCCAGCAGCCCGGGTGGGACAGGGCCTTCCTACGAGCAGTACTTC.

This clone was observed a handful of times. This chain joins TRBV27 and TRBJ1-1; 9 nucleotides line up with TRBD1. Germline V gene sequence: CDR1 MNHEY, CDR2 SMNVEV (reference sequence). V gave up 8 bases and J gave up 5 bases; unmatched junction bases: 6. The CDR3 has 13 residues. The CDR3 here is CASRGQGLTEAFF. The CDR3 DNA is TGTGCCAGCCGCGGACAGGGGCTAACTGAAGCTTTCTTT.

The CDR3 DNA reads TGTGCCAGCAGCTCCGTAATAGCGGGAGGCTACGAGCAGTACTTC. This sequence encodes CASSSVIAGGYEQYF. The chain employs TRBV28 and TRBJ2-7, with 10 positions matching TRBD2. V dropped 6 bases and J dropped 3; count of bases not matched to a gene: 8. Per the germline V gene, CDR1 is MDHEN and CDR2 is SYDVKM. The CDR3 covers 15 residues.

There are a few counts of this clone. The chain links TRBV7-2 to TRBJ2-7, with 7 bases aligning to TRBD1. CDR3 size: 13 residues. Germline V CDR1 and CDR2: SGHTA, FQGNSA. V was clipped by 5 bases and J by 3 bases; unmatched bases: 4. CDR3 in DNA: TGTGCCAGCAGCGGACAGGATCACTACGAGCAGTACTTC. It translates to CASSGQDHYEQYF.

The chain links TRBV5-4 to TRBJ2-2; tentative D call: TRBD2 (6 bases). The CDR3 length is 14 residues. CDR1 is SGHNT and CDR2 is YYREEE in the germline V gene (reference sequence). The V and J ends lost 4 bases and 6 bases respectively, with 13 bases between them. In DNA form, the CDR3 reads TGTGCCAGCAGCCCCGGAGGGGACTCCGGGGAGCTGTTTTTT. Its protein is CASSPGGDSGELFF.

V usage is TRBV9 and J usage is TRBJ2-2; perhaps TRBD2 as D (6 bases). This CDR3 comprises 16 residues. V was clipped by 0 bases and J by 1 base, with 10 bases between them. Per germline, CDR1 SGDLS and CDR2 YYNGEE. The DNA for the CDR3 is TGTGCCAGCAGCGTAGCCGGTAGCGGGAACACCGGGGAGCTGTTTTTT. Protein sequence: CASSVAGSGNTGELFF.

Many counts were recorded for this clone. The chain is built from TRBV6-4 and TRBJ1-6; a weak D match, TRBD1 (6 bases). The CDR3 loop spans 15 amino acids. Deletions cut 0 bases from V and 5 bases from J, with 8 bases between. CDR1 is MRHNA, CDR2 SNTAGT, per germline. CDR3 region: CASSDSPGDNSPLHF. CDR3 in DNA: TGTGCCAGCAGTGACTCCCCAGGGGATAATTCACCCCTCCACTTT.

The chain recombines TRBV28 with TRBJ2-7, with 8 bases matching TRBD2. The CDR3 loop spans 14 amino acids. The V and J ends lost 10 bases and 1 base, in that order; junction bases with no gene match: 9. CDR1 and CDR2 from the germline V gene are MDHEN and SYDVKM. The CDR3 is CATAGGGISYEQYF. The CDR3 DNA sequence: TGTGCCACCGCCGGCGGGGGGATTTCCTACGAGCAGTACTTC.

The CDR3 region has the DNA TGTGCCAGCAGTGGGGACAGGGATACGCAGTATTTT. Its protein product is CASSGDRDTQYF. The chain combines TRBV6-1 with TRBJ2-3; 8 nucleotides line up with TRBD1. With V trimmed by 4 bases and J by 6 bases, 0 bases remained unmatched. The germline V gene encodes CDR1 MNHNS and CDR2 SASEGT. The CDR3 loop spans 12 amino acids.

The chain recombines TRBV6-6 with TRBJ1-6, with 7 bases that match TRBD1. The germline V gene has CDR1 MNHNY and CDR2 SVGAGI (reference sequence). The CDR3 spans 14 residues. The V and J ends lost 8 bases and 7 bases, in that order; junction bases with no gene match: 8. In nucleotides, the CDR3 is TGTGCCAGCGTACAGGGGTATGGAAATTCACCCCTCCACTTT. Its translation is CASVQGYGNSPLHF.

The rearrangement uses TRBV4-1 and TRBJ1-4; 7 nucleotides line up with TRBD1. Germline V gene lookup returns CDR1 MGHRA and CDR2 YSYEKL. CDR3 length equals 14 residues. Trimming cost V 4 bases and J 8 bases; bases outside gene matches: 7. CDR3 loop: CASSPQTGNEKLFF. The CDR3, as DNA: TGCGCCAGCAGCCCACAGACAGGGAACGAAAAACTGTTTTTT.

J is TRBJ2-6 and V is TRBV5-1, with D perhaps matching TRBD2 (6 bases). The CDR3 is 16 residues long. Germline V CDR1 and CDR2: SGHRS, YFSETQ. V lost 4 bases to trimming and J lost 0 bases, with 11 bases between them. CDR3 sequence: CASSPAGTSGANVLTF. In DNA, the CDR3 is TGCGCCAGCAGCCCTGCGGGGACCTCTGGGGCCAACGTCCTGACTTTC.

The chain is built from TRBV27 and TRBJ2-7, with TRBD2 matching over 10 bases. CDR1 is MNHEY, CDR2 SMNVEV, per germline (reference sequence). The ends lost 5 bases at V and 0 bases at J; junction bases unmatched: 7. This CDR3 has 16 residues. The CDR3 spells CASSRTLAGASYEQYF. Here the CDR3 DNA reads TGTGCCAGCAGTCGGACCCTAGCGGGAGCCTCCTACGAGCAGTACTTC.

The chain has TRBV11-2 and TRBJ1-6; possible D gene TRBD1, 6 bases. Trimming left V 4 bases short and J 6 bases short, with 13 bases between. CDR3 length: 15 residues. The germline V gene has CDR1 SGHAT and CDR2 FQNNGV. CDR3: CASSSTDRLNSPLHF. The DNA of the CDR3 is TGTGCCAGCAGCTCCACGGACAGACTTAATTCACCCCTCCACTTT.

V usage is TRBV4-3 and J usage is TRBJ1-4, with 7 bases matching TRBD1. This CDR3 has 18 amino acids. CDR1 and CDR2 (germline): LGHNA, YSLEER. V shed 1 base and J 4 bases; nucleotides not matched to a gene: 12. CDR3 loop: CASSQVLGGGGNNEKLFF. CDR3 DNA sequence: TGCGCCAGCAGCCAAGTACTTGGCGGAGGGGGCAATAATGAAAAACTGTTTTTT.

The chain has TRBV7-9 and TRBJ2-5; TRBD1 might be the D (6 bases). CDR3 length equals 14 residues. Trimming took 5 bases from V and 2 from J, leaving 12 bases between them. Germline CDR1 and CDR2: SEHNR and FQNEAQ (reference sequence). DNA for the CDR3: TGTGCCAGCAGCGAAAGACAGGTTCAAGAGACCCAGTACTTC. Its translation is CASSERQVQETQYF.

The J gene is TRBJ1-5, the V gene TRBV7-2; D unclear. CDR3 length: 14 amino acids. Germline V gene data show CDR1 as SGHTA and CDR2 as FQGNSA. V shed 1 base and J shed 2 bases, with 6 bases lying between them. CDR3 in DNA: TGTGCCAGCAGCTTAGATATCGGCAATCAGCCCCAGCATTTT. Translating it yields CASSLDIGNQPQHF.